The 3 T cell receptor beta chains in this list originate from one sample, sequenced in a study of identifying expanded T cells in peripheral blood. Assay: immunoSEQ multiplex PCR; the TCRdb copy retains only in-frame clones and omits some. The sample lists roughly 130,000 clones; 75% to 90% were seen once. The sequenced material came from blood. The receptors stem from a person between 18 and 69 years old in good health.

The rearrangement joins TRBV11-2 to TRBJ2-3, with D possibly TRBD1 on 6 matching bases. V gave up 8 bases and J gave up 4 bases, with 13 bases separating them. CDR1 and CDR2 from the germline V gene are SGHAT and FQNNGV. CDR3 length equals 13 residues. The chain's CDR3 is CASATGHSDTQYF. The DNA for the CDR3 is TGTGCCAGCGCGACAGGACACTCAGATACGCAGTATTTT.

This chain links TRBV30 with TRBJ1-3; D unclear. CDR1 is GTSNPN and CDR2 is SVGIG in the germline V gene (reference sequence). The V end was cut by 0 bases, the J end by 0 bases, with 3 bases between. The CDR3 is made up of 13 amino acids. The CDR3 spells CAWSVHSGNTIYF. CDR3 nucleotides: TGTGCCTGGAGTGTACACTCTGGAAACACCATATATTTT.

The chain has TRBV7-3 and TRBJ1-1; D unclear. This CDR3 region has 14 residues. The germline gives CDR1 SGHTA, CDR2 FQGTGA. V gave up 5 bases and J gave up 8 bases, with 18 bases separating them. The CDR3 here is CASSESPAIGEAFF. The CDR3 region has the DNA TGTGCCAGCAGCGAAAGTCCGGCAATCGGAGAAGCTTTCTTT. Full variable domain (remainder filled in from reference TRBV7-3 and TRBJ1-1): GAGVSQTPSNKVTEKGKYVELRCDPISGHTALYWYRQSLGQGPEFLIYFQGTGAADDSGLPNDRFFAVRPEGSVSTLKIQRTERGDSAVYLCASSESPAIGEAFFGQGTRLTVV.